These 15 T cell receptor beta chains share one sample of origin, sequenced in a study of control samples from healthy donors and cancer patients. TCRdb keeps only in-frame clones here, not all; method: immunoSEQ multiplex PCR. The sample yields under 85,000 clones, under 95% seen once. Material for sequencing was PBMCs. Every receptor here comes from a woman aged 35 to 49 with lung cancer.

The chain joins TRBV27 to TRBJ1-1, with D possibly being TRBD1 (6 bases). Germline loops: CDR1 MNHEY, CDR2 SMNVEV (reference sequence). This CDR3 comprises 14 residues. The V end was cut by 3 bases, the J end by 0 bases, with 8 bases between. DNA of the CDR3: TGTGCCAGCAGTTTTGGGACACTGAACACTGAAGCTTTCTTT. Its translation: CASSFGTLNTEAFF.

The J gene is TRBJ2-1, the V gene TRBV19; no definite D call. V dropped 1 base and J dropped 0 bases, with 13 bases sitting between them. The CDR3 contains 17 residues. CDR1 and CDR2 (germline): LNHDA, SQIVND (reference sequence). The chain's CDR3 is CASSIAYISSSYNEQFF. CDR3 nucleotides: TGTGCCAGTAGTATAGCCTACATTTCTAGCTCCTACAATGAGCAGTTCTTC. Filled out from reference TRBV19 and TRBJ2-1, the complete variable domain reads DGGITQSPKYLFRKEGQNVTLSCEQNLNHDAMYWYRQDPGQGLRLIYYSQIVNDFQKGDIAEGYSVSREKKESFPLTVTSAQKNPTAFYLCASSIAYISSSYNEQFFGPGTRLTVL.

The chain joins TRBV6-5 to TRBJ2-7; D is uncertain. This CDR3 region has 13 residues. CDR1 MNHEY and CDR2 SVGAGI come from the germline V gene. The V end was cut by 10 bases, the J end by 2 bases, with 15 bases between. The DNA of the CDR3 is TGTGCCAACAAGGACGATTTAACCTACGAGCAGTACTTC. As protein: CANKDDLTYEQYF.

The rearrangement uses TRBV19 and TRBJ2-7, with 9 bases identical to TRBD1. Unmatched junction bases numbered 6, after V lost 4 bases and J lost 5 bases. Germline-derived CDR1 and CDR2 are LNHDA and SQIVND (reference sequence). CDR3 size: 14 residues. CDR3 in amino acids: CASSNGQGSNEQYF. CDR3 DNA: TGTGCCAGTAGTAACGGACAGGGGAGCAACGAGCAGTACTTC.

This clone showed up just once. The chain links TRBV14 to TRBJ2-7, with TRBD1 as a possible D gene (6 bases). This CDR3 is 14 amino acids long. Germline assignment: CDR1 SGHDN and CDR2 FVKESK. The ends were cut back, 3 bases at V and 3 bases at J, with 12 bases in the middle. CDR3 in amino acids: CASSHRQDSYEQYF. CDR3 DNA sequence: TGTGCCAGCAGCCACCGACAGGACAGCTACGAGCAGTACTTC.

This rearrangement joins TRBV7-2 to TRBJ1-5, with D uncertain. Germline V gives CDR1 SGHTA, CDR2 FQGNSA. The CDR3 spans 14 residues. The germline V and J ends were trimmed by 3 bases and 4 bases, with 10 bases remaining between them. The CDR3 sequence: CASSFGQPNQPQHF. The CDR3 bases are TGTGCCAGCAGCTTCGGGCAGCCAAATCAGCCCCAGCATTTT.

This chain links TRBV29-1 with TRBJ1-2; no reliable D call. The V end lost 4 bases, the J end lost 8 bases, and 17 bases lay between the germline ends. The CDR3 contains 13 residues. Germline assignment: CDR1 SQVTM and CDR2 ANQGSEA. CDR3 sequence: CSVVTRTMEGYTF. In DNA, the CDR3 is TGCAGCGTTGTCACCAGAACTATGGAGGGCTACACCTTC.

The V call is TRBV5-6, the J call TRBJ1-1; D is uncertain. Germline V gene lookup returns CDR1 SGHDT and CDR2 YYEEEE. V shed 1 base and J shed 0 bases, with 10 bases lying between them. The CDR3 loop spans 15 amino acids. The CDR3 reads CASSLFRGVNTEAFF. CDR3 sequence (DNA): TGTGCCAGCAGCTTGTTCCGGGGTGTGAACACTGAAGCTTTCTTT.

This chain joins TRBV7-8 and TRBJ1-2; the D is unclear. CDR1 is SGHVS and CDR2 is FQNEAQ in the germline V gene. Trimming cost V 2 bases and J 3 bases, with 13 bases left between them. The CDR3 extends over 15 amino acids. CDR3 sequence (DNA): TGTGCCAGCAGCTTACGAGTGGGTCTAGACTATGGCTACACCTTC. Its translation is CASSLRVGLDYGYTF. The full variable domain, rest sourced from reference TRBV7-8 and TRBJ1-2, is GAGVSQSPRYKVAKRGQDVALRCDPISGHVSLFWYQQALGQGPEFLTYFQNEAQLDKSGLPSDRFFAERPEGSVSTLKIQRTQQEDSAVYLCASSLRVGLDYGYTFGSGTRLTVV.

This sequence joins TRBV19 and TRBJ2-6; tentative D call: TRBD2 (5 bases). V lost 1 base to trimming and J lost 0 bases, with 7 bases between them. Per germline, CDR1 LNHDA and CDR2 SQIVND (reference sequence). The CDR3 runs to 16 residues. In nucleotides, the CDR3 is TGTGCCAGTAGTATAGGGGAGCGCTCTGGGGCCAACGTCCTGACTTTC. Protein product: CASSIGERSGANVLTF. Full variable domain (missing parts from reference TRBV19 and TRBJ2-6): DGGITQSPKYLFRKEGQNVTLSCEQNLNHDAMYWYRQDPGQGLRLIYYSQIVNDFQKGDIAEGYSVSREKKESFPLTVTSAQKNPTAFYLCASSIGERSGANVLTFGAGSRLTVL.

The chain employs TRBV6-4 and TRBJ2-4; D remains ambiguous. The CDR3 totals 17 residues. Germline values: CDR1 MRHNA, CDR2 SNTAGT. The ends were cut back, 4 bases at V and 7 bases at J, with 23 bases in the middle. The CDR3 spells CASSAGPDILGKNIQYF. The CDR3 DNA follows: TGTGCCAGCAGTGCCGGCCCCGACATACTCGGCAAGAACATTCAGTACTTC.

The chain combines TRBV12-3 or TRBV12-4 with TRBJ1-2; the match to TRBD1 covers 8 bases. With V trimmed by 10 bases and J by 7 bases, 11 bases remained unmatched. This CDR3 comprises 13 residues. This chain's CDR3 is CATIDRGIIGYTF. The CDR3 DNA reads TGTGCCACCATAGACAGGGGTATAATTGGCTACACCTTC.

The rearrangement joins TRBV29-1 to TRBJ2-3; maybe TRBD1 (6 bases). Trimming removed 4 bases from V and 5 bases from J, with 10 bases in between. Germline CDR1 is SQVTM and CDR2 is ANQGSEA. The CDR3 contains 12 residues. The CDR3 DNA sequence: TGCAGCGTTGGGAAACAGGGAGATACGCAGTATTTT. It codes for CSVGKQGDTQYF.

Written as DNA, the CDR3 is TGTGCCTGGAGTTCAGTCAGGGGGCCCTACAATGAGCAGTTCTTC. Translating gives CAWSSVRGPYNEQFF. The gene calls are TRBV30 and TRBJ2-1; 8 bases are a match to TRBD1. The J segment lost 2 bases and the V segment lost 2 bases, leaving 5 bases of the junction unmatched. Germline CDR1 reads GTSNPN; CDR2 reads SVGIG (reference sequence). This CDR3 spans 15 amino acids.

This chain uses TRBV20-1 with TRBJ1-2; no clear D gene. Trimming took off 7 bases at V and 10 bases at J, with 13 bases between the two ends. The CDR3 sequence is 10 residues long. The germline gives CDR1 DFQATT, CDR2 SNEGSKA (reference sequence). Here the CDR3 DNA reads TGCAGTGTTTTTGAGAGGGTCTACACCTTC. Translating it yields CSVFERVYTF.